Shown below are 29 T cell receptor beta chains from a single sample sequenced in a study of technical replicates of blood from a handful of donors. Sequencing used immunoSEQ multiplex PCR; TCRdb keeps in-frame clones, though not all of them. This table has tens of thousands of clones, over 90% appearing once. Sequencing was carried out using PBMCs. The receptors were sampled from a human donor in good health. Some clones in this sample may be carry-over from other donors' samples.

The chain joins TRBV19 to TRBJ2-1, with 8 bases lining up with TRBD2. From germline, CDR1 is LNHDA and CDR2 SQIVND (reference sequence). This CDR3 contains 19 residues. The V and J ends lost 5 bases and 2 bases, in that order; junction bases with no gene match: 17. CDR3 in DNA: TGTGCCAGTAGTCCTCGGTCTGGGAGCGGGGGACATGCCTACAATGAGCAGTTCTTC. It yields the protein CASSPRSGSGGHAYNEQFF. The variable domain in full, with the rest retrieved from reference TRBV19 and TRBJ2-1, is DGGITQSPKYLFRKEGQNVTLSCEQNLNHDAMYWYRQDPGQGLRLIYYSQIVNDFQKGDIAEGYSVSREKKESFPLTVTSAQKNPTAFYLCASSPRSGSGGHAYNEQFFGPGTRLTVL.

This clone occurred once. This rearrangement joins TRBV19 to TRBJ1-5; D not resolved. Germline-derived CDR1 and CDR2 are LNHDA and SQIVND (reference sequence). The V gene lost 5 bases and the J gene lost 1 base, with 6 bases spanning the gap. CDR3 length: 13 residues. The CDR3 DNA is TGTGCCAGTAGTCTACAGAGCAATCAGCCCCAGCATTTT. Its protein is CASSLQSNQPQHF.

The chain couples TRBV5-1 to TRBJ2-3; 7 positions match TRBD2. The length of the CDR3 is 15 residues. Per the germline V gene, CDR1 is SGHRS and CDR2 is YFSETQ. Trimming took 0 bases from V and 3 from J; bases not matched to a gene: 4. CDR3 DNA sequence: TGCGCCAGCAGCTTGGCGGGGCGGGAGACAGATACGCAGTATTTT. It encodes CASSLAGRETDTQYF. The complete variable domain, with remaining parts taken from reference TRBV5-1 and TRBJ2-3, reads KAGVTQTPRYLIKTRGQQVTLSCSPISGHRSVSWYQQTPGQGLQFLFEYFSETQRNKGNFPGRFSGRQFSNSRSEMNVSTLELGDSALYLCASSLAGRETDTQYFGPGTRLTVL.

In its sample, this clone was seen once. The chain has TRBV7-3 and TRBJ2-1; the match to TRBD1 covers 7 bases. The ends lost 5 bases at V and 5 bases at J; junction bases unmatched: 12. This CDR3 comprises 16 residues. The germline gives CDR1 SGHTA, CDR2 FQGTGA. CDR3 sequence (DNA): TGTGCCAGCAGCACCGCCCGACAGGGATCCCACAATGAGCAGTTCTTC. Translating it yields CASSTARQGSHNEQFF.

The J gene is TRBJ2-7, the V gene TRBV27; a possible D gene is TRBD2 (5 bases). The length of the CDR3 is 14 residues. Trimming stripped 6 bases from V and 1 base from J, with 13 bases between. Germline V gene sequence: CDR1 MNHEY, CDR2 SMNVEV (reference sequence). The DNA for the CDR3 is TGTGCCAGCAGCCACTCCCCGGGGTCCTACGAGCAGTACTTC. Its translation: CASSHSPGSYEQYF.

The chain couples TRBV25-1 to TRBJ1-1; maybe TRBD1 (6 bases). V was cut by 4 bases and J by 10 bases, with 13 bases left in between. From germline, CDR1 is MGHDK and CDR2 SYGVNS. The CDR3 loop spans 12 amino acids. The chain's CDR3 is CASSGATGRAFF. CDR3 nucleotides: TGTGCCAGCAGTGGAGCTACAGGGAGAGCTTTCTTT.

The gene calls are TRBV27 and TRBJ2-2; 9 bases are shared with TRBD2. The germline CDR1 and CDR2 sequences are MNHEY and SMNVEV (reference sequence). After removal of 1 base from V and 1 base from J, the junction contained 4 bases not matched to a gene. The CDR3 runs to 17 residues. The CDR3 region is CASSLYGSGGNTGELFF. The CDR3 region has the DNA TGTGCCAGCAGTTTATACGGTAGCGGGGGGAACACCGGGGAGCTGTTTTTT.

The chain uses TRBV7-2 and TRBJ2-1; D might be TRBD1 (6 bases). CDR1 is SGHTA, CDR2 FQGNSA, per germline. This CDR3 comprises 16 residues. Trimming pared 4 bases from V and 0 bases from J, leaving 13 bases between. The DNA for the CDR3 is TGTGCCAGCAGCTCATCAGGGGTCTACTCCTACAATGAGCAGTTCTTC. This gives the protein CASSSSGVYSYNEQFF.

This clone has only a few counts. This sequence joins TRBV11-2 and TRBJ2-1; 7 bases match TRBD1. Germline V gene data show CDR1 as SGHAT and CDR2 as FQNNGV. The CDR3 loop spans 16 amino acids. The ends lost 1 base at V and 5 bases at J; junction bases unmatched: 8. CDR3 residues: CASSLGGWDSNNEQFF. CDR3 DNA sequence: TGTGCCAGCAGCTTAGGGGGGTGGGACAGCAACAATGAGCAGTTCTTC.

This chain uses TRBV6-6 with TRBJ1-5, with a weak D call TRBD1 (5 bases). Trimming stripped 2 bases from V and 4 bases from J, with 9 bases between. Germline lookup yields CDR1 MNHNY and CDR2 SVGAGI (reference sequence). The CDR3 covers 14 residues. This chain's CDR3 is CASSYGRQNQPQHF. The CDR3 DNA follows: TGTGCCAGCAGTTACGGAAGACAGAATCAGCCCCAGCATTTT.

The chain carries TRBV7-9 and TRBJ1-5; D uncertain. Trimming stripped 5 bases from V and 4 bases from J, with 12 bases between. The germline gives CDR1 SEHNR, CDR2 FQNEAQ (reference sequence). The CDR3 contains 14 residues. In nucleotides, the CDR3 is TGTGCCAGCAGCCCAAAGGGAGGGAATCAGCCCCAGCATTTT. Translating gives CASSPKGGNQPQHF.

The chain joins TRBV5-1 to TRBJ2-2; weak D call: TRBD2 (5 bases). Looked up from germline, CDR1 is SGHRS and CDR2 is YFSETQ. Trimming stripped 1 base from V and 7 bases from J, with 5 bases between. The CDR3 has 12 residues. CDR3 residues: CASSLRGGELFF. The CDR3 DNA reads TGCGCCAGCAGCTTGCGGGGCGGGGAGCTGTTTTTT. Variable domain in full (rest from reference TRBV5-1 and TRBJ2-2): KAGVTQTPRYLIKTRGQQVTLSCSPISGHRSVSWYQQTPGQGLQFLFEYFSETQRNKGNFPGRFSGRQFSNSRSEMNVSTLELGDSALYLCASSLRGGELFFGEGSRLTVL.

This clone was seen a few times. This chain links TRBV2 with TRBJ2-7; possible D gene TRBD2, 5 bases. V lost 7 bases to trimming and J lost 0 bases, with 13 bases between them. This CDR3 has 14 amino acids. Germline V gene lookup returns CDR1 SNHLY and CDR2 FYNNEI. CDR3 residues: CASKIRESSYEQYF. The CDR3 DNA sequence: TGTGCCAGCAAGATCCGGGAAAGCTCCTACGAGCAGTACTTC. The whole variable domain, remainder taken from reference TRBV2 and TRBJ2-7, is EPEVTQTPSHQVTQMGQEVILRCVPISNHLYFYWYRQILGQKVEFLVSFYNNEISEKSEIFDDQFSVERPDGSNFTLKIRSTKLEDSAMYFCASKIRESSYEQYFGPGTRLTVT.

This chain links TRBV7-9 with TRBJ2-1, with D perhaps TRBD1 (6 bases). In germline, CDR1 is SEHNR, CDR2 FQNEAQ (reference sequence). CDR3 length: 16 amino acids. Trimming removed 4 bases from V and 5 bases from J, with 18 bases in between. The CDR3: CASSWGRVDRNNEQFF. In DNA, the CDR3 is TGTGCCAGCAGCTGGGGTCGGGTGGACAGAAACAATGAGCAGTTCTTC.

This chain connects TRBV18 to TRBJ1-1; the match to TRBD1 covers 7 bases. The germline V gene encodes CDR1 KGHSH and CDR2 LQKENI. This CDR3 spans 15 amino acids. The V segment lost 5 bases and the J segment 6 bases; nucleotides outside the gene matches: 12. The CDR3 spells CASSRETGTGSEAFF. CDR3 in DNA: TGTGCCAGCTCAAGAGAGACAGGGACGGGGTCTGAAGCTTTCTTT.

This chain uses TRBV4-3 with TRBJ2-7, with no clear D. V gave up 3 bases and J gave up 7 bases, with 13 bases separating them. Germline V gene sequence: CDR1 LGHNA, CDR2 YSLEER. This CDR3 is 13 amino acids long. The CDR3 nucleotides read TGCGCCAGCAGCCAGTCCCTGGGCCGTGAGCAGTACTTC. Amino acids: CASSQSLGREQYF.

This clone came up once. The genes are TRBV25-1 and TRBJ2-1, with 13 positions matching TRBD2. Germline CDR1 is MGHDK and CDR2 is SYGVNS. With V trimmed by 3 bases and J by 5 bases, 4 bases remained unmatched. CDR3 length: 16 residues. The CDR3 coding sequence is TGTGCCAGCAGTGACCTCGGGACTAGCGGGGACAATGAGCAGTTCTTC. Translated, it gives CASSDLGTSGDNEQFF.

This clone was observed a single time. The rearrangement joins TRBV2 to TRBJ1-1; TRBD1 aligns across 9 bases. Germline V gene data show CDR1 as SNHLY and CDR2 as FYNNEI. The CDR3 totals 18 residues. V was clipped by 0 bases and J by 0 bases; unmatched bases: 8. CDR3: CASSEALGDRVMNTEAFF. The CDR3 DNA follows: TGTGCCAGCAGTGAAGCGCTTGGGGACAGGGTCATGAACACTGAAGCTTTCTTT.

The V and J genes are TRBV2 and TRBJ1-2; 7 nucleotides match TRBD1. J lost 6 bases, V lost 5 bases, and 12 bases had no gene match. CDR3 size: 15 residues. The germline CDR1 and CDR2 sequences are SNHLY and FYNNEI. The CDR3 DNA reads TGTGCCAGCAGTCCCCAACCAGACAGGGATCATGGCTACACCTTC. This translates into CASSPQPDRDHGYTF.

This clone has only one observation. The rearrangement links TRBV27 to TRBJ2-3, with 8 bases identical to TRBD2. V gave up 8 bases and J gave up 8 bases; unmatched junction bases: 18. This CDR3 is 16 amino acids long. Germline CDR1 is MNHEY and CDR2 is SMNVEV (reference sequence). The DNA for the CDR3 is TGTGCCAGCGGTCATGGAAGGCTAGCGGGCGGTCTTACGCAGTATTTT. Protein: CASGHGRLAGGLTQYF.

A few counts support this clone. The genes are TRBV5-6 and TRBJ1-2, with TRBD1 identical over 10 bases. The CDR3 contains 18 residues. From germline, CDR1 is SGHDT and CDR2 YYEEEE. Trimming took 0 bases from V and 8 from J; bases not matched to a gene: 16. In DNA form, the CDR3 reads TGTGCCAGCAGCTTGGTGGGTACCGGGACAGGGGTTAGCGGAGGCTACACCTTC. It translates to CASSLVGTGTGVSGGYTF.

This chain connects TRBV10-3 to TRBJ1-5; D is possibly TRBD1 (6 bases). Trimming cost V 10 bases and J 3 bases, with 16 bases left between them. Looked up from germline, CDR1 is ENHRY and CDR2 is SYGVKD. The CDR3 is 14 amino acids. This CDR3 reads CATRDNAINQPQHF. The CDR3 DNA reads TGTGCCACCCGGGACAACGCAATCAATCAGCCCCAGCATTTT.

This chain joins TRBV9 and TRBJ2-5, with 9 bases matching TRBD2. Looked up from germline, CDR1 is SGDLS and CDR2 is YYNGEE. The CDR3 runs to 16 residues. The V gene end was trimmed by 2 bases and the J gene end by 5 bases; junction bases not matched to a gene: 10. In nucleotides, the CDR3 is TGTGCCAGCAGCGTTTATCCGCGGGAGGGGCGGGAGACCCAGTACTTC. Its translation is CASSVYPREGRETQYF.

The V call is TRBV19, the J call TRBJ1-2; D might be TRBD1 (5 bases). The germline V gene encodes CDR1 LNHDA and CDR2 SQIVND (reference sequence). The CDR3 consists of 11 residues. V was clipped by 8 bases and J by 7 bases, with 11 bases between them. This CDR3 reads CASGHGGGYTF. CDR3 coding DNA: TGTGCCAGTGGCCACGGGGGTGGCTACACCTTC.

The chain employs TRBV7-3 and TRBJ2-6; tentative D call: TRBD1 (6 bases). The germline V gene encodes CDR1 SGHTA and CDR2 FQGTGA. The V gene lost 6 bases and the J gene lost 0 bases, with 15 bases spanning the gap. The CDR3 has 17 amino acids. CDR3 sequence: CASSSLGQNSGANVLTF. The CDR3 DNA is TGTGCCAGCAGTTCATTAGGACAGAACTCTGGGGCCAACGTCCTGACTTTC.

This clone was found once. The chain has TRBV13 and TRBJ1-1; no clear D. V was clipped by 1 base and J by 0 bases, with 9 bases between them. Per germline, CDR1 PRHDT and CDR2 FYEKMQ (reference sequence). The CDR3 is 15 amino acids. The CDR3 DNA follows: TGTGCCAGCAGCTTAGCTCGGGAAATGAACACTGAAGCTTTCTTT. This sequence encodes CASSLAREMNTEAFF. Using reference TRBV13 and TRBJ1-1 for the parts outside the CDR3, the full variable domain is AAGVIQSPRHLIKEKRETATLKCYPIPRHDTVYWYQQGPGQDPQFLISFYEKMQSDKGSIPDRFSAQQFSDYHSELNMSSLELGDSALYFCASSLAREMNTEAFFGQGTRLTVV.

This sequence joins TRBV6-1 and TRBJ2-5; weak D call: TRBD2 (5 bases). The V end was cut by 3 bases, the J end by 5 bases, with 7 bases between. The CDR3 loop spans 12 amino acids. CDR1 is MNHNS and CDR2 is SASEGT in the germline V gene. CDR3 nucleotides: TGTGCCAGCAGTGATCGGAGGGAGACCCAGTACTTC. Translated, it gives CASSDRRETQYF.

The chain recombines TRBV7-8 with TRBJ1-6; the D gene is possibly TRBD1 (5 bases). The V and J ends lost 2 bases and 10 bases respectively, with 15 bases between them. The V gene's germline CDR1 is SGHVS and CDR2 FQNEAQ. CDR3 length equals 15 residues. CDR3 residues: CASSLPVGGVSPLHF. For the CDR3, the DNA is TGTGCCAGCAGCTTACCCGTTGGGGGGGTCTCACCCCTCCACTTT.

Only one count was recorded for this clone. The CDR3: CASCGSGRSSDTQYF. CDR3 nucleotide sequence: TGTGCCAGCTGTGGTAGCGGGAGGTCATCAGATACGCAGTATTTT. V and J are TRBV6-6 and TRBJ2-3, with 10 bases fitting TRBD2. CDR1 and CDR2 from the germline V gene are MNHNY and SVGAGI (reference sequence). This CDR3 comprises 15 residues. The V and J ends lost 8 bases and 4 bases, in that order; junction bases with no gene match: 9.